The present TCR beta chain was sequenced within a study of blood T cell repertoires in COVID-19. Libraries were prepared by immunoSEQ multiplex PCR; TCRdb keeps only in-frame clonotypes and omits some of them. The sample holds approximately 300,000 clones; 70% to 90% are singletons and the top ten take around 6%. CDR1 SEHNR and CDR2 FQNEAQ come from the germline V gene (reference sequence). The ends lost 5 bases at V and 0 bases at J; junction bases unmatched: 5. CDR3 length: 16 amino acids. The chain uses TRBV7-9 and TRBJ2-3, with TRBD2 matching over 10 bases. This TCR derives from a woman in her twenties or thirties who had recovered from COVID-19. The specimen was PBMCs or T cells enriched from blood (not recorded which). This CDR3 reads CASSISGGISTDTQYF. CDR3 DNA: TGTGCCAGCAGCATTAGCGGGGGGATTAGCACAGATACGCAGTATTTT.